Below, 13 T cell receptor beta chains from the same sample are listed, as sequenced in a study of shared clonotypes between healthy human individuals. Using immunoSEQ multiplex PCR, the repertoire was profiled, and TCRdb retains in-frame clones only, with some absent. The sample holds some 1.5 million clones; approximately 98% are singletons and the top ten take 0.4% to 0.55%. Sequenced sample: naive CD4+ T cells sorted from blood. Indicated subset: CD45RA+ positively selected. The receptors were sampled from a man aged 25 to 45 in good health.

The chain links TRBV6-5 to TRBJ2-7, with no clear D. V lost 4 bases and J lost 1, with 11 bases in between. CDR3 length equals 14 residues. Germline values: CDR1 MNHEY, CDR2 SVGAGI. CDR3 sequence reads: CASSFKAESYEQYF. CDR3 nucleotide sequence: TGTGCCAGCAGTTTTAAGGCTGAATCCTACGAGCAGTACTTC.

This chain's CDR3 is CASSHGAVTDTQYF. DNA for the CDR3: TGCGCCAGCAGCCACGGGGCAGTCACAGATACGCAGTATTTT. The chain couples TRBV5-1 to TRBJ2-3, with D perhaps given as TRBD1 or TRBD2 (5 bases each). Trimming stripped 4 bases from V and 2 bases from J, with 11 bases between. CDR1 is SGHRS and CDR2 is YFSETQ in the germline V gene. This CDR3 spans 14 amino acids.

The chain couples TRBV10-2 to TRBJ2-4; 7 bases agree with TRBD2. This CDR3 region has 17 residues. The V gene's germline CDR1 is WSHSY and CDR2 SAAADI. V lost 4 bases to trimming and J lost 1 base; unmatched junction nucleotides: 10. The CDR3 reads CASSGTGLAVAKNIQYF. The CDR3 DNA sequence: TGCGCCAGCAGTGGAACTGGGCTAGCGGTTGCCAAAAACATTCAGTACTTC.

The rearrangement links TRBV5-4 to TRBJ2-2, with D perhaps matching TRBD1 or TRBD2 (5 bases each). The V end lost 0 bases, the J end lost 4 bases, and 10 bases lay between the germline ends. The CDR3 sequence is 15 residues long. Germline CDR1 reads SGHNT; CDR2 reads YYREEE (reference sequence). This CDR3 is CASSLDLRGTGELFF. CDR3 sequence (DNA): TGTGCCAGCAGCTTGGATCTGAGGGGCACCGGGGAGCTGTTTTTT.

The CDR3 here is CASSQEGQGTDTQYF. Here the CDR3 DNA reads TGCGCCAGCAGCCAAGAGGGACAGGGGACAGATACGCAGTATTTT. The V call is TRBV4-3, the J call TRBJ2-3; TRBD1 agrees at 10 bases. The CDR3 loop spans 15 amino acids. J gave up 3 bases and V 0 bases, and 0 bases lay outside the gene matches. CDR1 is LGHNA, CDR2 YSLEER, per germline.

About this clone itself: This specimen includes other DNA sequences encoding the same CDR3. The chain is built from TRBV9 and TRBJ2-1; D call uncertain. Deletions cut 0 bases from V and 1 base from J, with 8 bases between. The CDR3 contains 15 residues. Germline-derived CDR1 and CDR2 are SGDLS and YYNGEE. Here the CDR3 reads CASSVGDSSYNEQFF. In nucleotides, the CDR3 is TGTGCCAGCAGCGTAGGCGACTCGTCCTACAATGAGCAGTTCTTC. The full variable domain, rest sourced from reference TRBV9 and TRBJ2-1, is DSGVTQTPKHLITATGQRVTLRCSPRSGDLSVYWYQQSLDQGLQFLIQYYNGEERAKGNILERFSAQQFPDLHSELNLSSLELGDSALYFCASSVGDSSYNEQFFGPGTRLTVL.

The chain combines TRBV18 with TRBJ2-7; D perhaps matches TRBD2 (6 bases). Germline CDR1 KGHSH, CDR2 LQKENI. V lost 3 bases and J 2 bases, leaving 11 bases between the germline ends. CDR3 length equals 14 residues. The CDR3 DNA is TGTGCCAGCTCACCTGCGGGACGGCCCTACGAGCAGTACTTC. Translating gives CASSPAGRPYEQYF.

The gene calls are TRBV5-5 and TRBJ1-1; D gene uncertain. Trimming stripped 1 base from V and 2 bases from J, with 6 bases between. Germline V gene data show CDR1 as SGHKS and CDR2 as YYEKEE (reference sequence). The CDR3 is 13 amino acids. The DNA of the CDR3 is TGTGCCAGCAGCTTGTCGTCAAACACTGAAGCTTTCTTT. Protein product: CASSLSSNTEAFF.

This clone showed up just once. V is TRBV7-8 and J is TRBJ1-2; D ambiguous. The length of the CDR3 is 13 residues. Trimming removed 0 bases at V and 5 bases at J, with 7 bases between. Looked up from germline, CDR1 is SGHVS and CDR2 is FQNEAQ. This CDR3 is CASSLAPEYGYTF. The CDR3, as DNA: TGTGCCAGCAGCTTAGCACCGGAGTATGGCTACACCTTC.

This clone was seen a single time. V and J are TRBV18 and TRBJ2-3, with TRBD1 identical over 8 bases. Germline trimming cut 3 bases from V and 2 bases from J; bases unmatched to any gene: 7. The germline CDR1 and CDR2 sequences are KGHSH and LQKENI. The CDR3 loop spans 16 amino acids. CDR3 in DNA: TGTGCCAGCTCACCGACAGGGGTCAGGGTCACAGATACGCAGTATTTT. Amino acid sequence: CASSPTGVRVTDTQYF.

The chain recombines TRBV5-6 with TRBJ2-1, with 12 bases lining up with TRBD2. V trimming: 3 bases; J trimming: 7 bases; junction bases outside the gene matches: 8. The germline V gene encodes CDR1 SGHDT and CDR2 YYEEEE. The CDR3 is 16 residues long. CDR3: CASSYTTSGSRNEQFF. DNA of the CDR3: TGTGCCAGCAGCTACACGACTAGCGGGAGCAGAAATGAGCAGTTCTTC.

The genes are TRBV18 and TRBJ2-7; D is uncertain. V was clipped by 4 bases and J by 0 bases, with 7 bases between them. Germline V gene sequence: CDR1 KGHSH, CDR2 LQKENI. This CDR3 region has 13 residues. The CDR3 nucleotides read TGTGCCAGCTCACTCGCTAGCTCCTACGAGCAGTACTTC. It specifies CASSLASSYEQYF.

The chain is built from TRBV27 and TRBJ2-1; tentatively, D is TRBD1 (6 bases). The CDR3 extends over 14 amino acids. Germline V lookup: CDR1 MNHEY, CDR2 SMNVEV (reference sequence). V shed 0 bases and J shed 7 bases, with 10 bases lying between them. The DNA for the CDR3 is TGTGCCAGCAGTTTATCACAGGGTTGGAATGAGCAGTTCTTC. This translates into CASSLSQGWNEQFF.